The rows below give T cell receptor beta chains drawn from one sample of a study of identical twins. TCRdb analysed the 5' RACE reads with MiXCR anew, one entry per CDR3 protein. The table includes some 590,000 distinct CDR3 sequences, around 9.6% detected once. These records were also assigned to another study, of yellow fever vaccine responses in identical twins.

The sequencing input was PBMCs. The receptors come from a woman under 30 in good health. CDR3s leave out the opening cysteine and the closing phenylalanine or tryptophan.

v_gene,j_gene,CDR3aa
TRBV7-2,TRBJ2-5,ASSQSGGGYETQY
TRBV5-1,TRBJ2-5,ASSSGGVMIETQY
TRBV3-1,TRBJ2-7,ASSQGTTVYEQY
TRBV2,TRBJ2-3,ASSDGTTQY
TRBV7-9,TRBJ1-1,ASSLGAEIEAF
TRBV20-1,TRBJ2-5,SAREDSKKETQY
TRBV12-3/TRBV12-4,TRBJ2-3,ASRHPDPGPDTQY
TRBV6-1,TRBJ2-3,ASRGDRWGTDTQY
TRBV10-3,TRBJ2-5,AINPGTRRETQY
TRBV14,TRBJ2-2,ASSPELLRGELF
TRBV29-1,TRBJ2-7,SVGWTSPTVGAEQY